These 28 T cell receptor beta chains came from one sample sequenced in a study of breast tumors, draining lymph nodes, adjacent tissues. Breast cancer patients provided tissue from their axillary draining lymph nodes. Using its own MiXCR run on the multiplex PCR reads, TCRdb lists one record per CDR3 protein. The sample comprises under 150,000 distinct CDR3 sequences, 15% to 20% of which are singletons, and under 4.5% rests with the top ten. Sequenced material: axillary lymph node tissue. These receptors were collected from a female donor with breast cancer. Some clones in this sample may be carry-over from other donors' samples.

This clonotype was found many times. The chain is built from TRBV2 and TRBJ2-2; TRBD2 matches 8 bases. The CDR3 has 15 residues. With 6 bases clipped from V and 3 bases from J, the junction kept 6 bases outside the gene matches. The germline CDR1 and CDR2 sequences are SNHLY and FYNNEI. This CDR3 is CASRGVGRDTGELFF. The CDR3 DNA is TGTGCCAGCAGGGGGGTCGGGAGGGACACCGGGGAGCTGTTTTTT.

Many counts were recorded for this clonotype. The V call is TRBV6-5, the J call TRBJ2-3; 7 positions match TRBD1. The CDR3 is made up of 14 amino acids. CDR1 MNHEY and CDR2 SVGAGI come from the germline V gene. V lost 0 bases, J lost 11 bases, and 8 bases stayed unmatched. Here the CDR3 DNA reads TGTGCCAGCAGTTACTCACCGCGACAGGGTATGCAGTATTTT. Translating gives CASSYSPRQGMQYF.

About this clonotype itself: A much bigger clone sits one base away, suggesting this may be a read error. Likely a read error: the CDR3 ends without its conserved phenylalanine or tryptophan. The J gene is TRBJ2-2, the V gene TRBV6-5; TRBD2 might be the D (7 bases). This CDR3 is 17 amino acids long. From germline, CDR1 is MNHEY and CDR2 SVGAGI. V was shortened by 4 bases and J by 4 bases, with 19 bases between the two germline ends. The CDR3 DNA is TGTGCCAGCAGTTCCCGAATAGGGGGGGTAGGCACCGGGGAGCTGTTTTCT. Translated: CASSSRIGGVGTGELFS.

This clonotype was seen ten or more times. J is TRBJ2-3 and V is TRBV20-1; no firm D call. The germline gives CDR1 DFQATT, CDR2 SNEGSKA (reference sequence). Trimming left V 3 bases short and J 5 bases short, with 6 bases between. This CDR3 is 11 amino acids long. DNA for the CDR3: TGCAGTGCTAGGCGCCAAGATACGCAGTATTTT. Its translation is CSARRQDTQYF.

This clonotype was detected many times. CDR3 protein: CASSFRSGGDSPLHF. DNA for the CDR3: TGTGCCAGCAGTTTCAGGTCCGGGGGCGACTCACCCCTCCACTTT. The chain uses TRBV12-3 or TRBV12-4 and TRBJ1-6; perhaps TRBD1 as D (6 bases). The CDR3 length is 15 residues. The V end lost 3 bases, the J end lost 10 bases, and 16 bases lay between the germline ends.

This clonotype was picked up many times. The chain employs TRBV20-1 and TRBJ2-3; D ambiguous. CDR1 and CDR2 (germline): DFQATT, SNEGSKA (reference sequence). The V end lost 5 bases, the J end lost 6 bases, and 9 bases lay between the germline ends. The CDR3 is 11 residues long. CDR3 region: CSALIEDTQYF. The CDR3 DNA follows: TGCAGTGCTTTGATAGAGGATACGCAGTATTTT.

The sample holds many counts of this clonotype. The V gene is TRBV2, the J gene TRBJ2-5, with D perhaps matching TRBD2 (6 bases). The V end was cut by 5 bases, the J end by 5 bases, with 12 bases between. The CDR3 is made up of 13 amino acids. Germline assignment: CDR1 SNHLY and CDR2 FYNNEI. The CDR3 loop reads CASSREIGETQYF. The CDR3 region has the DNA TGTGCCAGCAGTCGGGAGATTGGGGAGACCCAGTACTTC.

The chain carries TRBV3-1 and TRBJ2-5; 13 bases are shared with TRBD2. The J segment lost 5 bases and the V segment lost 2 bases, leaving 5 bases of the junction unmatched. CDR3 size: 16 residues. Germline values: CDR1 LGHDT, CDR2 YNNKEL (reference sequence). CDR3 residues: CASSQRTSGRVETQYF. In DNA form, the CDR3 reads TGTGCCAGCAGCCAACGAACTAGCGGGAGGGTGGAGACCCAGTACTTC.

This clonotype was seen at least ten times. J is TRBJ1-2 and V is TRBV20-1; D might be TRBD1 (5 bases). CDR3 size: 13 residues. V was clipped by 6 bases and J by 0 bases, with 11 bases between them. Germline V gene lookup returns CDR1 DFQATT and CDR2 SNEGSKA (reference sequence). CDR3 sequence: CSARAFSNYGYTF. In DNA, the CDR3 is TGCAGTGCCAGGGCGTTTTCTAACTATGGCTACACCTTC.

This clonotype has ten or more counts. CDR3: CSALTGGPTDTQYF. The CDR3 coding sequence is TGCAGTGCCCTGACAGGGGGGCCCACAGATACGCAGTATTTT. V usage is TRBV20-1 and J usage is TRBJ2-3; 9 bases fit TRBD1. Unmatched junction bases numbered 6, after V lost 6 bases and J lost 2 bases. The CDR3 contains 14 residues. Germline CDR1 is DFQATT and CDR2 is SNEGSKA (reference sequence).

In its sample, this clonotype was seen many times. The chain employs TRBV30 and TRBJ2-7, with 8 positions matching TRBD2. From germline, CDR1 is GTSNPN and CDR2 SVGIG (reference sequence). Trimming at V came to 1 base and at J to 0 bases, leaving 8 bases not matched to a gene. The length of the CDR3 is 16 residues. The CDR3 sequence is CAWSGTSKSSSYEQYF. The CDR3, as DNA: TGTGCCTGGAGTGGGACTAGCAAATCTAGCTCCTACGAGCAGTACTTC.

There are many counts of this clonotype. The chain employs TRBV4-1 and TRBJ1-5; 7 positions match TRBD1. CDR1 is MGHRA and CDR2 is YSYEKL in the germline V gene. This CDR3 spans 16 amino acids. V dropped 0 bases and J dropped 2; count of bases not matched to a gene: 4. The CDR3 DNA sequence: TGCGCCAGCAGCCAAGAGGGACAGCCTGGCAATCAGCCCCAGCATTTT. This gives the protein CASSQEGQPGNQPQHF.

This clonotype was detected many times. This sequence joins TRBV20-1 and TRBJ2-7; 10 nucleotides match TRBD1. J gave up 3 bases and V 3 bases, and 5 bases lay outside the gene matches. The CDR3 is made up of 14 amino acids. Looked up from germline, CDR1 is DFQATT and CDR2 is SNEGSKA (reference sequence). The CDR3 DNA follows: TGCAGTGCTAGGAGGGACAGGGGAGTCTACGAGCAGTACTTC. Translated, it gives CSARRDRGVYEQYF.

As regards this clonotype: A single base separates this from a much larger clone, so it may be a read error. The V call is TRBV3-1, the J call TRBJ2-7; no clear D gene. The germline gives CDR1 LGHDT, CDR2 YNNKEL (reference sequence). The CDR3 runs to 15 residues. With 5 bases removed from V and 1 base from J, the gap between germline ends came to 15 bases. The CDR3 coding sequence is TGTGCCAGCAGCTACGGACCCTTTAATTCCTACGAGCAGTACTTC. This encodes CASSYGPFNSYEQYF.

The sample holds many counts of this clonotype. This chain links TRBV6-5 with TRBJ2-3; a weak D match, TRBD2 (5 bases). The CDR3 covers 17 residues. Germline V gene sequence: CDR1 MNHEY, CDR2 SVGAGI. Deletions cut 2 bases from V and 0 bases from J, with 15 bases between. The CDR3 bases are TGTGCCAGCAGTTACGGGAGAGGCTACCGGAGCACAGATACGCAGTATTTT. Translation: CASSYGRGYRSTDTQYF.

The genes are TRBV6-5 and TRBJ2-3; 13 bases fit TRBD2. CDR1 is MNHEY, CDR2 SVGAGI, per germline. This CDR3 contains 17 residues. V gave up 5 bases and J gave up 1 base; unmatched junction bases: 6. The DNA for the CDR3 is TGTGCCAGCAGTCGCTCTGGGACTAGCGGGGGCACAGATACGCAGTATTTT. Encoded protein: CASSRSGTSGGTDTQYF.

The genes are TRBV4-1 and TRBJ2-4; 12 bases fit TRBD2. CDR1 is MGHRA, CDR2 YSYEKL, per germline. The CDR3 totals 18 residues. J lost 1 base, V lost 4 bases, and 8 bases had no gene match. CDR3 in DNA: TGCGCCAGCAGCCGGACGAGACTAGCGGGAGTTGCCAAAAACATTCAGTACTTC. This gives the protein CASSRTRLAGVAKNIQYF.

This clonotype was counted at least ten times. V is TRBV5-1 and J is TRBJ1-2; 8 bases align to TRBD1. The V gene's germline CDR1 is SGHRS and CDR2 YFSETQ. J gave up 2 bases and V 0 bases, and 9 bases lay outside the gene matches. The CDR3 has 17 residues. CDR3 amino acids: CASSLEAGGYQNYGYTF. Here the CDR3 DNA reads TGCGCCAGCAGCTTGGAGGCAGGGGGCTATCAAAACTATGGCTACACCTTC.

Note on this clonotype: This could be a read error, since a much larger clone is one nucleotide away. In DNA, the CDR3 is TGTGTCAGCTCACCAGGACGAGTAGGGCATAATTCACCCCTCCACTTT. Translating it yields CVSSPGRVGHNSPLHF. V gene TRBV18 combines with J gene TRBJ1-6; D uncertain. Germline lookup yields CDR1 KGHSH and CDR2 LQKENI. The CDR3 length is 16 residues.

This clonotype was seen many times. The J gene is TRBJ1-3, the V gene TRBV6-6; D is perhaps TRBD1 (5 bases). Trimming left V 5 bases short and J 1 base short, with 12 bases between. The length of the CDR3 is 15 residues. Germline CDR1 and CDR2: MNHNY and SVGAGI (reference sequence). The CDR3 loop reads CASSRDLGSGNTIYF. CDR3 bases: TGTGCCAGCAGTAGGGACCTGGGGTCTGGAAACACCATATATTTT.

As for this clonotype: This may come from a read error, since a much larger clone is one base off. The chain employs TRBV14 and TRBJ2-3, with D unresolved. Looked up from germline, CDR1 is SGHDN and CDR2 is FVKESK. The CDR3 spans 13 residues. The CDR3 protein is CASSQGFTDTQCF. CDR3 nucleotides: TGTGCCAGCAGCCAAGGGTTTACAGATACGCAGTGTTTT.

The chain combines TRBV4-2 with TRBJ2-7; perhaps D is TRBD1 or TRBD2 (5 bases each). The germline V gene has CDR1 LGHNA and CDR2 YNFKEQ. The CDR3 is made up of 15 amino acids. Between the trimmed V and J ends, which lost 3 bases and 3 bases, there was a span of 15 bases. The CDR3 coding sequence is TGTGCCAGCAGCCAGGCTGGGACGGCACACTACGAGCAGTACTTC. Its protein is CASSQAGTAHYEQYF.

This clonotype was seen at least ten times. The chain links TRBV20-1 to TRBJ2-2; 14 bases agree with TRBD2. The CDR3 is 17 residues long. The germline CDR1 and CDR2 sequences are DFQATT and SNEGSKA (reference sequence). Trimming took 4 bases from V and 4 from J; bases not matched to a gene: 8. CDR3 protein: CSATGLAGAKATGELFF. CDR3 bases: TGCAGTGCTACGGGACTAGCGGGGGCAAAGGCCACCGGGGAGCTGTTTTTT.

The chain links TRBV19 to TRBJ2-3; TRBD1 agrees at 7 bases. The CDR3 contains 16 residues. Germline V gives CDR1 LNHDA, CDR2 SQIVND (reference sequence). After removal of 4 bases from V and 4 bases from J, the junction contained 11 bases not matched to a gene. CDR3 sequence: CASSTPRDRSADTQYF. The DNA of the CDR3 is TGTGCCAGTAGTACGCCCCGGGACAGAAGCGCAGATACGCAGTATTTT.

Comments on this clonotype: Being one base from a much bigger clone, this may be a read error. The final CDR3 position lacks the conserved phenylalanine or tryptophan, pointing to a likely read error. The chain combines TRBV7-8 with TRBJ2-5; TRBD2 aligns across 10 bases. This CDR3 region has 18 residues. Germline V gene lookup returns CDR1 SGHVS and CDR2 FQNEAQ. V trimming: 4 bases; J trimming: 2 bases; junction bases outside the gene matches: 13. The CDR3: CASSSGTSARYDQETQYL. The CDR3 coding sequence is TGTGCCAGCAGCTCCGGGACTAGCGCCCGTTACGATCAAGAGACCCAGTACCTC.

This clonotype was observed at least ten times. The chain links TRBV24-1 to TRBJ2-2; 7 bases line up with TRBD1. CDR1 is KGHDR, CDR2 SFDVKD, per germline. This CDR3 comprises 16 residues. The V segment lost 4 bases and the J segment 0 bases; nucleotides outside the gene matches: 4. CDR3 amino acids: CATSDPGQSNTGELFF. CDR3 in DNA: TGTGCCACCAGTGACCCGGGACAGTCGAACACCGGGGAGCTGTTTTTT.

The V gene is TRBV27, the J gene TRBJ2-5, with 8 positions matching TRBD1. CDR1 is MNHEY, CDR2 SMNVEV, per germline (reference sequence). The CDR3 length is 15 residues. The trim removed 7 bases at V and 2 bases at J, leaving 9 bases unmatched. In DNA, the CDR3 is TGTGCCAGCAAAAGGTTGGGACAGGCTCAAGAGACCCAGTACTTC. The encoded protein is CASKRLGQAQETQYF.

This clonotype was observed many times. The genes are TRBV4-1 and TRBJ2-7, with D possibly being TRBD2 (5 bases). The CDR3 covers 13 residues. Germline V gene sequence: CDR1 MGHRA, CDR2 YSYEKL. Trimming cost V 0 bases and J 4 bases, with 7 bases left between them. CDR3 sequence: CASSQESGYEQYF. The CDR3 bases are TGCGCCAGCAGCCAAGAAAGCGGTTACGAGCAGTACTTC.